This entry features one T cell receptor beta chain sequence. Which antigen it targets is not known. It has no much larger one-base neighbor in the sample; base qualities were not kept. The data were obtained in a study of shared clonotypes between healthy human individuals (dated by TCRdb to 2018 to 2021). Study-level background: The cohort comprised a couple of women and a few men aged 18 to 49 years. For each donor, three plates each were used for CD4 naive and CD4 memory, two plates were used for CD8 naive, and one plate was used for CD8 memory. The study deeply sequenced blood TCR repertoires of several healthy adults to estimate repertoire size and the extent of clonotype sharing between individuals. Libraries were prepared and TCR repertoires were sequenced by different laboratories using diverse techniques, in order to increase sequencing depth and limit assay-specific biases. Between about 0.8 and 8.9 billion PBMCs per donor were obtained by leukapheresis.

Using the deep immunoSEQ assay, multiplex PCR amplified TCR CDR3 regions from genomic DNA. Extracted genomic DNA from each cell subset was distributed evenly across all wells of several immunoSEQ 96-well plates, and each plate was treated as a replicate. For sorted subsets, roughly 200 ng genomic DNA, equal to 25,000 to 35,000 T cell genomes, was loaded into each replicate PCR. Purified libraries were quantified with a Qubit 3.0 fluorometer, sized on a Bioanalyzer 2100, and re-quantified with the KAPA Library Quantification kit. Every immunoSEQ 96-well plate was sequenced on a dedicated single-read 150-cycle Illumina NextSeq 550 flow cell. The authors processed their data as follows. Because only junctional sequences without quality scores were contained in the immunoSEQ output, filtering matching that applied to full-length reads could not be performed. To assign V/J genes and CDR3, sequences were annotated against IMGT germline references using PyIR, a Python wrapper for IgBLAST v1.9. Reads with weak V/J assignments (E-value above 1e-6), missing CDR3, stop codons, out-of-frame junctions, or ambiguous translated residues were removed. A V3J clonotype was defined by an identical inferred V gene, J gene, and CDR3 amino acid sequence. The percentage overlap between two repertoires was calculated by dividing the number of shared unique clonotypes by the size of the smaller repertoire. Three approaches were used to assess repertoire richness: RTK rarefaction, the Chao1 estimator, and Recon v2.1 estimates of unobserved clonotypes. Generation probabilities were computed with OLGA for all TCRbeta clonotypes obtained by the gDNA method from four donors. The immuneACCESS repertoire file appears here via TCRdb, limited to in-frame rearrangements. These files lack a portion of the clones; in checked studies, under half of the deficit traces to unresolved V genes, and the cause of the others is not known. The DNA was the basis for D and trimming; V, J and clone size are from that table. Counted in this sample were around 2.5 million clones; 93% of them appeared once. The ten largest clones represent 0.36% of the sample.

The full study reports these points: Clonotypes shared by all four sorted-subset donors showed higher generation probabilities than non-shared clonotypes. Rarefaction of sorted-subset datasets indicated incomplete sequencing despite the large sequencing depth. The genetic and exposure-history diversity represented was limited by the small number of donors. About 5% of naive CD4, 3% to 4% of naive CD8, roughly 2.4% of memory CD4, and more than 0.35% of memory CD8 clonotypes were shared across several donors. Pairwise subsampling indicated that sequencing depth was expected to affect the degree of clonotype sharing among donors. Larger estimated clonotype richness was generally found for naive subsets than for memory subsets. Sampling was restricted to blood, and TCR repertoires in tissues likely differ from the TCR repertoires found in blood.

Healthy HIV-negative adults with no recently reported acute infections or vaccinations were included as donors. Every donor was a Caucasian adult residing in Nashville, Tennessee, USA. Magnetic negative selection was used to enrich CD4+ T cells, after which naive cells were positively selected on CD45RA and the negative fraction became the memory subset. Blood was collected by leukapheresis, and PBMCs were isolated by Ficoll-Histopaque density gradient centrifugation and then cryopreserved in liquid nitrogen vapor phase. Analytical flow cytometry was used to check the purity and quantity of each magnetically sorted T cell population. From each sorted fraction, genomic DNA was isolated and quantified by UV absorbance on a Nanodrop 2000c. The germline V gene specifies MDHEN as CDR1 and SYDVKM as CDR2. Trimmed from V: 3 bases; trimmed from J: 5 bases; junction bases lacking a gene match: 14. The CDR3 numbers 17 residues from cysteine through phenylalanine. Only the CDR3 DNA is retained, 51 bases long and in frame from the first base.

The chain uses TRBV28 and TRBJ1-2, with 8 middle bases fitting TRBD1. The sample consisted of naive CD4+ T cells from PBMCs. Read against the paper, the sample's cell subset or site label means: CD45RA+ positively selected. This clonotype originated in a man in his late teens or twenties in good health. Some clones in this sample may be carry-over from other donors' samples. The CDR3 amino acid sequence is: CASSFVGGGQDSYGYTF. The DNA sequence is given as TGTGCCAGCAGTTTTGTCGGAGGGGGACAGGACAGTTATGGCTACACCTTC.